This T cell receptor (beta chain) was retrieved from a study of blood T cell repertoires in COVID-19. Study-wide context: In each case, the material was cDNA or gDNA derived from T cells, B-cell-depleted T cells, or PBMCs.

The CDR3 is 14 amino acids. Germline trimming cut 6 bases from V and 2 bases from J; bases unmatched to any gene: 6. The germline CDR1 and CDR2 sequences are MNHEY and SVGEGT. Participant-given clinical history determined each cohort assignment. Contact with a PCR-confirmed or clinician-diagnosed COVID-19 case occurred within 2 weeks of entry. TCRdb's table, derived via immunoSEQ multiplex PCR, lists solely in-frame clones and lacks some. The sample holds about 270,000 clones, around 93% seen once. This chain connects TRBV6-2 or TRBV6-3 to TRBJ1-2, with TRBD1 identical over 7 bases. The sequence derives from a man between 35 and 55 years old who had been exposed to COVID-19. Specimen: PBMCs or T cells enriched from blood (not recorded which). CDR3 sequence reads: CASSTLGQNYGYTF. CDR3 DNA sequence: TGTGCCAGCAGCACTCTGGGACAGAACTATGGCTACACCTTC.